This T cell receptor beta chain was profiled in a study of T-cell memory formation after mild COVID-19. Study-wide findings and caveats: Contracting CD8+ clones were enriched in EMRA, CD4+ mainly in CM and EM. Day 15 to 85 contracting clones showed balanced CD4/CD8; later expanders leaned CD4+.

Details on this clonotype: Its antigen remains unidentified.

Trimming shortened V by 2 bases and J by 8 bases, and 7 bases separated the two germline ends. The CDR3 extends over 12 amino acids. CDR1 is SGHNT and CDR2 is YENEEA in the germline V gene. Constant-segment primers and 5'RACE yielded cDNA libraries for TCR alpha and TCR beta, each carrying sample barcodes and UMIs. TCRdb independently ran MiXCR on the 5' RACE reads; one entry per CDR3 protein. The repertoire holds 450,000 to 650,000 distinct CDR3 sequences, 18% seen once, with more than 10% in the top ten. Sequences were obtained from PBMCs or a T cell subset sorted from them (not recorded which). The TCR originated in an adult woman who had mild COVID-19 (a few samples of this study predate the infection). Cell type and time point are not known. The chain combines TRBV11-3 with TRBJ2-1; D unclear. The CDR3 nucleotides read TGTGCCAGCAGCTTACGTGGCCATGAGCAGTTCTTC. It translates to CASSLRGHEQFF.